The T cell receptor beta chain under discussion was sequenced for a study of vaccination effects on CD4 cells after COVID-19. Before sequencing took place, the ViraFEST assay used viral peptide pools to expand antigen-specific CD4+ T cells. After less than twelve days in culture, the CD4+ T cells were isolated. As their vaccination, participants received two doses of either BNT162b2 or mRNA-1273. This clone turned up a few times. Its specificity is unknown. Repertoires were generated with immunoSEQ multiplex PCR, while TCRdb's copy carries only in-frame clones and drops some. This table holds more than 50,000 clones, under 80% found once. Sequenced here: CD4+ T cells from PBMCs cultured with HCoV-OC43 spike peptides, sampled after COVID-19 vaccination. Specified subset: HCoV-OC43 spike overlapping peptide pool stimulation. This clonotype was sampled from a human donor who received a COVID-19 vaccine.

The DNA of the CDR3 is TGTGCCAGCTCACCCGAAAACAATGAGCAGTTCTTC. Its translation: CASSPENNEQFF. The chain links TRBV18 to TRBJ2-1; D remains unclear. CDR3 length equals 12 residues. The germline V gene has CDR1 KGHSH and CDR2 LQKENI. Trimming left V 3 bases short and J 5 bases short, with 5 bases between.